This TCR beta chain was retrieved from a study of shared clonotypes between healthy human individuals. At the level of the study: CD4 naive and CD4 memory each took three plates per donor, while CD8 naive took two and CD8 memory one.

As to this clone: Its antigen remains unknown.

Sequencing used immunoSEQ multiplex PCR; TCRdb keeps in-frame clones, though not all of them. The table has around 1.6 million clones, under 99% seen once. General study findings and limits: What naive subsets generally showed was a larger estimated richness than memory subsets showed. Naive CD4 clonotypes overlapped across a few donors at around 4.7%.

The specimen sequenced was naive CD4+ T cells sorted from blood. Subset here: CD45RA+ positively selected. The source is a man younger than 40 in good health.

The CDR3 DNA reads as TGTGCCAGCGGTCCGGGACTAGGTCTGGAGACCCAGTACTTC. This encodes CASGPGLGLETQYF. The J gene is TRBJ2-5, the V gene TRBV6-6, with TRBD2 identical over 8 bases. Germline V gene lookup returns CDR1 MNHNY and CDR2 SVGAGI (reference sequence). The CDR3 extends over 14 amino acids. The junction had 10 bases not matched to a gene; V was cut back by 8 bases and J by 5 bases.